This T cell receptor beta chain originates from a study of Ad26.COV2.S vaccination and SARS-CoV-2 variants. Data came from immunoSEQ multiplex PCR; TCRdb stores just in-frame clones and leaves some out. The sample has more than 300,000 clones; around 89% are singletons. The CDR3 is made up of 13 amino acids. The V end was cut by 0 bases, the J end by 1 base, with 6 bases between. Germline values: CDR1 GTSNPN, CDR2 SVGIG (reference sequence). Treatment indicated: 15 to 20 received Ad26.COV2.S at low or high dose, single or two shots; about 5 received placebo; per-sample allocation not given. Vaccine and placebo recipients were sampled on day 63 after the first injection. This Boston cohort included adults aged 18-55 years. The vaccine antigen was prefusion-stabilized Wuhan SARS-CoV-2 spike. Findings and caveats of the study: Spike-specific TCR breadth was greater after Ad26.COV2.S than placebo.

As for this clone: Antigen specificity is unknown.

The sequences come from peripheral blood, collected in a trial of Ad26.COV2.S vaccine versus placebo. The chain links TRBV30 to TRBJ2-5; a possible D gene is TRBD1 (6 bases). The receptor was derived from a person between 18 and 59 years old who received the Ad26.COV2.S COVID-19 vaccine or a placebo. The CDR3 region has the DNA TGTGCCTGGAGTGTAGGGGGCCAAGAGACCCAGTACTTC. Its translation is CAWSVGGQETQYF.